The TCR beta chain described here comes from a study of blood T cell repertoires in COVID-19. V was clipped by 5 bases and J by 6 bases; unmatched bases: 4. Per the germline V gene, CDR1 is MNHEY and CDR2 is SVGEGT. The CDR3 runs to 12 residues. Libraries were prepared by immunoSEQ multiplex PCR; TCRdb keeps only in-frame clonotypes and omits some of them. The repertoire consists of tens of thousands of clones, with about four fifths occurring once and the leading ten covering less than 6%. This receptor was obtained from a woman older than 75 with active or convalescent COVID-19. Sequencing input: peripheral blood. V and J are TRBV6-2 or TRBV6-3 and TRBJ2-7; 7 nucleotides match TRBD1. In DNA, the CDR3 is TGTGCCAGCAGTCAGACAGGGTTCGAGCAGTACTTC. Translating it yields CASSQTGFEQYF.